The 8 T cell receptor beta chains presented below share a single source sample, sequenced in a study of T-cell memory formation after mild COVID-19. TCRdb independently ran MiXCR on the 5' RACE reads; one entry per CDR3 protein. Among roughly 610,000 distinct CDR3 sequences, 17% were seen once, and the ten largest hold around 7.8%. The sequenced sample was PBMCs or a T cell subset sorted from them (not recorded which). The source of these receptors is an adult woman who had mild COVID-19 (a few samples of this study predate the infection). Cell type and time point are not known.

The sample holds many counts of this clonotype. The chain joins TRBV4-2 to TRBJ2-2, with 9 positions matching TRBD2. Germline CDR1 reads LGHNA; CDR2 reads YNFKEQ. The CDR3 sequence is 15 residues long. The junction had 8 bases not matched to a gene; V was cut back by 1 base and J by 11 bases. The CDR3 nucleotides read TGTGCCAGCAGCCAAGGTGGGGGACTAGCAGACGAGCTGTTTTTT. The encoded protein is CASSQGGGLADELFF.

This chain links TRBV20-1 with TRBJ1-2; D is ambiguous. From germline, CDR1 is DFQATT and CDR2 SNEGSKA (reference sequence). The CDR3 is 13 amino acids. V gave up 0 bases and J gave up 4 bases, with 9 bases separating them. CDR3: CSAREAAGYGYTF. The CDR3 DNA follows: TGCAGTGCTAGAGAGGCGGCAGGCTATGGCTACACCTTC.

V usage is TRBV20-1 and J usage is TRBJ2-1; 10 bases align to TRBD2. The germline V gene has CDR1 DFQATT and CDR2 SNEGSKA (reference sequence). This CDR3 region has 17 residues. Trimming cost V 2 bases and J 3 bases; bases outside gene matches: 10. Here the CDR3 reads CSARPVRAGGGYNEQFF. CDR3 DNA: TGCAGTGCTAGACCAGTCCGAGCGGGAGGGGGCTACAATGAGCAGTTCTTC.

This clonotype was counted a few times. The gene calls are TRBV6-5 and TRBJ1-2; D is possibly TRBD1 (6 bases). Germline CDR1 and CDR2: MNHEY and SVGAGI. The CDR3 length is 13 residues. Trimming pared 8 bases from V and 6 bases from J, leaving 16 bases between. CDR3 sequence (DNA): TGTGCCAGCCACCCCGGGACAACGCATGGCTACACCTTC. It yields the protein CASHPGTTHGYTF.

This clonotype was found a few times. The chain has TRBV6-6 and TRBJ2-5, with D perhaps being TRBD1 or TRBD2 (6 bases each). Germline values: CDR1 MNHNY, CDR2 SVGAGI (reference sequence). CDR3 length: 13 amino acids. The V and J ends lost 5 bases and 4 bases respectively, with 11 bases between them. The CDR3 loop reads CASSGGTRETQYF. The CDR3 region has the DNA TGTGCCAGCAGTGGAGGGACACGAGAGACCCAGTACTTC.

There are a few counts of this clonotype. This rearrangement joins TRBV20-1 to TRBJ2-3; 9 bases fit TRBD2. This CDR3 region has 13 residues. Germline loops: CDR1 DFQATT, CDR2 SNEGSKA (reference sequence). The junction had 7 bases not matched to a gene; V was cut back by 7 bases and J by 5 bases. The CDR3 sequence is CSVRGGEGDTQYF. In DNA, the CDR3 is TGCAGTGTGCGGGGGGGCGAAGGAGATACGCAGTATTTT.

V usage is TRBV4-1 and J usage is TRBJ1-2, with 8 bases matching TRBD1. The ends lost 0 bases at V and 8 bases at J; junction bases unmatched: 14. The CDR3 runs 17 residues. Germline-derived CDR1 and CDR2 are MGHRA and YSYEKL. CDR3: CASSQDRQGLISEGYTF. CDR3 coding DNA: TGCGCCAGCAGCCAAGATCGACAGGGGTTAATCTCGGAAGGCTACACCTTC.

The chain has TRBV12-3 or TRBV12-4 and TRBJ2-7; 9 positions agree with TRBD2. The CDR3 consists of 15 residues. Trimming removed 3 bases from V and 2 bases from J; junction bases left unmatched: 5. DNA for the CDR3: TGTGCCAGCAGTTTCGGCGGGAGGGCCGCCTACGAGCAGTACTTC. Encoded protein: CASSFGGRAAYEQYF.